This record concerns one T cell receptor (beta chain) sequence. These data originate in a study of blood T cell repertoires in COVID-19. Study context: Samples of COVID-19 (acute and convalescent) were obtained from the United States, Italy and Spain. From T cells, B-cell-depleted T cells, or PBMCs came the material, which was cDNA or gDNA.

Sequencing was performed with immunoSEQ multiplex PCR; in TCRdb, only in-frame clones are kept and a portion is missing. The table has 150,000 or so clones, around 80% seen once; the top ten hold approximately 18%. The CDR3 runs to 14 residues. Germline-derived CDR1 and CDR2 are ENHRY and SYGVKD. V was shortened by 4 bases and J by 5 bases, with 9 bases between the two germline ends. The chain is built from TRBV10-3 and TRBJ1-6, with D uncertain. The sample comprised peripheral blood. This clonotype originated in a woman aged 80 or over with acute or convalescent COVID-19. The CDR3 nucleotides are TGTGCCATCAGTGCGGCAACAGATAATTCACCCCTCCACTTT. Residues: CAISAATDNSPLHF.